The rows below give T cell receptor beta chains drawn from one sample of a study of cytomegalovirus exposure and HLA in healthy donors. TCRdb keeps only in-frame clones here, not all; method: immunoSEQ multiplex PCR. The sample yields around 300,000 clones, approximately 70% seen once. Material: PBMCs. These TCRs come from a female donor in good health and CMV-seronegative. Each CDR3 is given with its conserved first and last residue. A D gene is named only where the DNA matches it firmly. Size values are once, few and many counts, or a class for expanded clones, and some rows have none.

clone size	V gene	D gene	J gene	CDR3 protein	CDR3 DNA
few	TRBV19	TRBD2	TRBJ2-3	CASSSGLAGVTDTQYF	TGTGCCAGTAGTTCTGGACTAGCGGGCGTCACAGATACGCAGTATTTT
.	TRBV15	.	TRBJ1-5	CATSPRGNQPQHF	TGTGCCACCAGCCCTCGAGGCAATCAGCCCCAGCATTTT
.	TRBV12-5	.	TRBJ2-7	CASGLVLADLTYEQYF	TGTGCTAGTGGTTTGGTCTTAGCGGATCTAACCTACGAGCAGTACTTC
once	TRBV4-1	.	TRBJ1-1	CASSQERVMGTEAFF	TGCGCCAGCAGCCAAGAGCGGGTTATGGGCACTGAAGCTTTCTTT
.	TRBV7-3	.	TRBJ2-1	CASSLQAYNEQFF	TGTGCCAGCAGCTTACAGGCCTACAATGAGCAGTTCTTC
.	TRBV5-8	.	TRBJ2-1	CASSFRGRGDEQFF	TGTGCCAGCAGCTTCCGGGGAAGAGGCGATGAGCAGTTCTTC
.	TRBV11-3	.	TRBJ2-7	CASSLVLGLGEQYF	TGTGCCAGCAGCTTAGTGCTGGGCCTTGGAGAGCAGTACTTC
few	TRBV27	TRBD1	TRBJ1-2	CASSSHLGQKSYGYTF	TGTGCCAGCAGTTCCCATCTGGGACAGAAAAGCTATGGCTACACCTTC
.	TRBV29-1	TRBD1	TRBJ2-7	CSAWDSVNYEQYF	TGCAGCGCTTGGGACAGTGTAAACTACGAGCAGTACTTC
.	TRBV7-2	TRBD2	TRBJ2-1	CASSYWGTSGYNEQFF	TGTGCCAGCAGCTATTGGGGGACTAGCGGGTACAATGAGCAGTTCTTC
.	TRBV4-2	.	TRBJ1-5	CASSQEGGGSNQPQHF	TGTGCCAGCAGCCAAGAGGGTGGCGGTAGCAATCAGCCCCAGCATTTT
.	TRBV11-3	TRBD2	TRBJ2-2	CASSGRESGTGELFF	TGTGCCAGCAGCGGGCGGGAGAGCGGCACCGGGGAGCTGTTTTTT
.	TRBV10-3	TRBD1	TRBJ1-2	CAISVEGQGYGYTF	TGTGCCATCAGTGTTGAGGGACAGGGCTATGGCTACACCTTC
.	TRBV6-6	.	TRBJ2-7	CASSYPGQSYEQYF	TGTGCCAGCAGTTACCCCGGACAGTCCTACGAGCAGTACTTC
.	TRBV6-1	.	TRBJ1-2	CASTNSQGPYGYTF	TGTGCCAGCACCAACTCTCAGGGCCCCTATGGCTACACCTTC
.	TRBV18	.	TRBJ1-1	CASSPPKFGPSTEAFF	TGTGCCAGCTCACCACCTAAATTCGGTCCAAGCACTGAAGCTTTCTTT
.	TRBV6-9	.	TRBJ2-1	CASSGLPRSIYNEQFF	TGTGCCAGCAGTGGACTTCCTCGTTCTATCTACAATGAGCAGTTCTTC
.	TRBV7-9	.	TRBJ1-3	CASSLAEGESGNTIYF	TGTGCCAGCAGCTTAGCCGAGGGGGAGTCTGGAAACACCATATATTTT
.	TRBV27	.	TRBJ2-7	CASSLFRGNRTYEQYF	TGTGCCAGCAGTTTATTTAGGGGAAACCGGACCTACGAGCAGTACTTC
.	TRBV19	.	TRBJ2-5	CASSGGVLGETQYF	TGTGCCAGTAGTGGAGGCGTATTAGGGGAGACCCAGTACTTC
.	TRBV7-8	.	TRBJ1-1	CASSLALLGGRPRETEAFF	TGTGCCAGCAGCTTAGCGCTGTTAGGCGGGAGACCAAGGGAGACTGAAGCTTTCTTT
.	TRBV5-1	.	TRBJ2-1	CASRFGGSSYNEQFF	TGCGCCAGCAGATTTGGTGGGAGCTCCTACAATGAGCAGTTCTTC
.	TRBV4-1	.	TRBJ2-1	CASSPTILIYNEQFF	TGCGCCAGCAGCCCGACTATCCTGATATACAATGAGCAGTTCTTC
.	TRBV5-4	TRBD2	TRBJ2-7	CASSPAAGGGEQYF	TGTGCCAGCAGCCCAGCAGCGGGAGGTGGTGAGCAGTACTTC
.	TRBV15	TRBD1	TRBJ2-1	CATSSGQGVGSYNEQFF	TGTGCCACCAGCAGTGGACAGGGGGTAGGCTCCTACAATGAGCAGTTCTTC
once	TRBV10-3	.	TRBJ1-5	CAISESTAGPQPQHF	TGTGCCATCAGTGAGTCGACGGCAGGTCCTCAGCCCCAGCATTTT
.	TRBV2	.	TRBJ2-3	CASGRGGLRGDTQYF	TGTGCCAGCGGACGGGGCGGGCTGCGGGGAGATACGCAGTATTTT
few	TRBV30	.	TRBJ1-2	CAWSVPDTSNYGYTF	TGTGCCTGGAGTGTTCCCGACACCTCTAACTATGGCTACACCTTC
.	TRBV7-3	TRBD2	TRBJ2-2	CASSLTSGRAGTGELFF	TGTGCCAGCAGCTTGACTAGCGGGAGGGCCGGCACCGGGGAGCTGTTTTTT
.	TRBV10-3	TRBD1	TRBJ1-1	CAIRPTDRGDTEAFF	TGTGCCATCAGACCCACCGACAGGGGCGACACTGAAGCTTTCTTT
once	TRBV4-1	.	TRBJ2-3	CASSQDRSSLLEYF	TGCGCCAGCAGCCAAGATCGTTCTAGCCTCCTGGAGTATTTT
.	TRBV27	TRBD2	TRBJ2-1	CASSPGTSGYNEQFF	TGTGCCAGCAGTCCCGGGACTAGCGGTTACAATGAGCAGTTCTTC
few	TRBV5-1	TRBD2	TRBJ2-2	CASSWREGPGELFF	TGCGCCAGCAGCTGGAGGGAGGGGCCCGGGGAGCTGTTTTTT
.	TRBV6-1	.	TRBJ2-3	CASRERQRLIRPEKDTQYF	TGTGCCAGCAGGGAAAGACAGAGGCTTATTAGACCGGAAAAAGATACGCAGTATTTT
.	TRBV4-2	TRBD2	TRBJ2-2	CASSQDGGTSGRSTGELFF	TGTGCCAGCAGCCAAGATGGTGGGACTAGCGGGAGGTCTACCGGGGAGCTGTTTTTT
.	TRBV5-4	TRBD2	TRBJ2-2	CASSLRSSGNTGELFF	TGTGCCAGCAGCTTGAGGTCTAGCGGTAACACCGGGGAGCTGTTTTTT
.	TRBV6-1	.	TRBJ2-7	CASIRDYEQYF	TGTGCCAGCATACGCGACTACGAGCAGTACTTC
.	TRBV6-6	.	TRBJ1-1	CASSWDTMNTEAFF	TGTGCCAGCAGCTGGGACACCATGAACACTGAAGCTTTCTTT
.	TRBV6-1	TRBD2	TRBJ2-3	CASSGFSGSTTDTQYF	TGTGCCAGCAGTGGATTTAGCGGGAGCACCACAGATACGCAGTATTTT